This T cell receptor (beta chain) was captured by sequencing in a study of blood T cell repertoires in COVID-19 (dated by TCRdb to the early 2020s). About the full investigation: Collaborator samples came from the United States, Italy and Spain and covered acute and convalescent phases of COVID-19. The material from the prospective study consisted of cDNA or gDNA derived from T cells, B-cell-depleted T cells, or PBMCs. Where available, HLA class I and class II types were obtained from metadata supplied by the sample provider rather than from assay-based typing. The dataset comprised deeply sampled blood TCRbeta repertoires from subjects exposed to, actively infected with, or recovered from COVID-19. The repertoires were released in a freely available public database intended as a resource for research on the immune response to SARS-CoV-2. The sample metadata nearly always contained a de-identified subject ID, COVID-19 status, age in years and sex. Samples came from the ongoing ImmuneRACE study (first 160 participants) plus 1,254 subjects from 6 global collaborators. What the study reported, not specific to this receptor: Clinical and demographic metadata were provided uncurated, with the amount varying by source and participant.

Whole blood was collected in K2EDTA tubes by collaborating institutions according to the institutions' own protocols. For TCRbeta analysis, collaborators shipped samples as frozen whole blood, isolated PBMCs, or DNA extracted from either of those sample types. A word on this clone: Which antigen it targets is not known. No qualities accompany the bases; no much larger clone lies one base away.

TCRbeta CDR3 regions were amplified from genomic DNA by means of the immunoSEQ Assay, a bias-controlled multiplex PCR. As for the original processing: Nucleated cell counts per sample were estimated from amplification of reference gene primers within the assay. Sequence reads were collapsed and filtered to measure the absolute abundance of every unique TCRbeta CDR3 rearrangement. Productive Simpson clonality was computed per sample as the square root of Simpson's diversity index over productive rearrangements. The source is immuneACCESS, and TCRdb retained only in-frame sequences with V and J called. Part of the clones is not carried over; for the studies checked, unresolved V genes explain less than half of this, and the remainder is unexplained. For V, J and clone size, that table is used; D and trimming come from the DNA. This sample lists roughly 190,000 clones; around 90% were detected once. The leading ten clones occupy under 25% of the sample.

Source material: peripheral blood. This receptor was obtained from a man between 60 and 75 years old with active or convalescent COVID-19.

This receptor carries the CDR3 CASSLEVRQNNSPLHF. The DNA is as follows: TGCGCCAGCAGCTTGGAGGTTAGACAGAACAATTCACCCCTCCACTTT. The V and J genes are TRBV5-1 and TRBJ1-6; a tentative D call is TRBD1 (5 bases match). V is cut by 0 bases and J by 7 bases, and the space between the germline ends is 14 bases. Per the germline V gene, SGHRS is the CDR1 and YFSETQ is the CDR2. The CDR3 goes from the cysteine to the phenylalanine over 16 residues. Here the CDR3 DNA is all that survives: 48 bases in frame from base 1.